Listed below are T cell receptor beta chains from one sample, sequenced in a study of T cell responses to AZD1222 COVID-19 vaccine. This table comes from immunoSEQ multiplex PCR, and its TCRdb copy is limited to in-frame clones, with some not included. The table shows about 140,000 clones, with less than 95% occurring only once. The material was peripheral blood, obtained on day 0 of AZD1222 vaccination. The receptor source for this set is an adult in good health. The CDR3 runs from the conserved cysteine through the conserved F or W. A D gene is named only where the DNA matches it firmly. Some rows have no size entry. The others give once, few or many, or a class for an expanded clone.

CDR3aa: CASSLVGGGQGQPQHF; CDR3nt: TGTGCCAGCAGCTTAGTCGGGGGTGGTCAAGGTCAGCCCCAGCATTTT; abundance: NA; d_gene: NA; j_gene: TRBJ1-5; v_gene: TRBV7-8
CDR3aa: CASSQGPTASDEQFF; CDR3nt: TGTGCCAGCAGCCAGGGGCCTACCGCCTCCGATGAGCAGTTCTTC; abundance: NA; d_gene: NA; j_gene: TRBJ2-1; v_gene: TRBV4-2
CDR3aa: CASSQDQGLAKRNTGELFF; CDR3nt: TGTGCCAGCAGCCAAGATCAGGGACTAGCGAAGAGAAACACCGGGGAGCTGTTTTTT; abundance: NA; d_gene: TRBD2; j_gene: TRBJ2-2; v_gene: TRBV3-1/TRBV3-2
CDR3aa: CASGERGGAREKLFF; CDR3nt: TGTGCCAGCGGAGAGAGGGGGGGAGCGAGGGAAAAACTGTTTTTT; abundance: NA; d_gene: NA; j_gene: TRBJ1-4; v_gene: TRBV6-1
CDR3aa: CASSRGLAGVGRETQYF; CDR3nt: TGTGCCAGCAGCCGCGGACTAGCGGGAGTAGGGCGAGAGACCCAGTACTTC; abundance: NA; d_gene: TRBD2; j_gene: TRBJ2-5; v_gene: TRBV7-9
CDR3aa: CAWSAGQGFSGNTIYF; CDR3nt: TGTGCCTGGAGTGCGGGACAGGGCTTCTCTGGAAACACCATATATTTT; abundance: NA; d_gene: TRBD1; j_gene: TRBJ1-3; v_gene: TRBV30
CDR3aa: CASSEPLDTGQETQYF; CDR3nt: TGTGCCAGCAGCGAGCCTCTAGATACGGGCCAAGAGACCCAGTACTTC; abundance: NA; d_gene: NA; j_gene: TRBJ2-5; v_gene: TRBV6-6
CDR3aa: CASSFGQPQETQYF; CDR3nt: TGTGCCAGCAGCTTCGGACAGCCCCAAGAGACCCAGTACTTC; abundance: NA; d_gene: NA; j_gene: TRBJ2-5; v_gene: TRBV5-4
CDR3aa: CASSSGRTGQETQYF; CDR3nt: TGTGCCAGCAGCTCCGGACGGACGGGTCAAGAGACCCAGTACTTC; abundance: few; d_gene: NA; j_gene: TRBJ2-5; v_gene: TRBV5-6
CDR3aa: CASSPSGGAFNEQFF; CDR3nt: TGTGCCAGCAGCCCAAGCGGGGGGGCCTTCAATGAGCAGTTCTTC; abundance: NA; d_gene: TRBD2; j_gene: TRBJ2-1; v_gene: TRBV5-6
CDR3aa: CAISEHRGKEKTEAFF; CDR3nt: TGTGCCATCAGTGAACACAGGGGGAAGGAGAAAACTGAAGCTTTCTTT; abundance: NA; d_gene: TRBD1; j_gene: TRBJ1-1; v_gene: TRBV10-3
CDR3aa: CASSPSGGYGYTF; CDR3nt: TGTGCCAGCTCACCATCGGGGGGGTATGGCTACACCTTC; abundance: NA; d_gene: NA; j_gene: TRBJ1-2; v_gene: TRBV18
CDR3aa: CASSLGSGGSEKLFF; CDR3nt: TGTGCCAGCAGCTTAGGATCAGGGGGCAGTGAAAAACTGTTTTTT; abundance: NA; d_gene: TRBD1; j_gene: TRBJ1-4; v_gene: TRBV7-9
CDR3aa: CASSFQRTGRPDTQYF; CDR3nt: TGTGCCAGCAGCTTCCAAAGGACAGGGAGACCCGATACGCAGTATTTT; abundance: NA; d_gene: TRBD1; j_gene: TRBJ2-3; v_gene: TRBV7-8
CDR3aa: CASSLGLPMNTEAFF; CDR3nt: TGTGCCAGCAGCTTAGGGTTACCCATGAACACTGAAGCTTTCTTT; abundance: once; d_gene: NA; j_gene: TRBJ1-1; v_gene: TRBV7-2
CDR3aa: CASSMSLTGTGVNQPQHF; CDR3nt: TGTGCCAGTAGTATGTCACTTACCGGGACAGGAGTAAATCAGCCCCAGCATTTT; abundance: once; d_gene: TRBD1; j_gene: TRBJ1-5; v_gene: TRBV19
CDR3aa: CASGLVLQGGSKGDYGYTF; CDR3nt: TGTGCTAGTGGTTTGGTACTACAGGGGGGATCAAAGGGGGACTATGGCTACACCTTC; abundance: NA; d_gene: TRBD1; j_gene: TRBJ1-2; v_gene: TRBV12-5